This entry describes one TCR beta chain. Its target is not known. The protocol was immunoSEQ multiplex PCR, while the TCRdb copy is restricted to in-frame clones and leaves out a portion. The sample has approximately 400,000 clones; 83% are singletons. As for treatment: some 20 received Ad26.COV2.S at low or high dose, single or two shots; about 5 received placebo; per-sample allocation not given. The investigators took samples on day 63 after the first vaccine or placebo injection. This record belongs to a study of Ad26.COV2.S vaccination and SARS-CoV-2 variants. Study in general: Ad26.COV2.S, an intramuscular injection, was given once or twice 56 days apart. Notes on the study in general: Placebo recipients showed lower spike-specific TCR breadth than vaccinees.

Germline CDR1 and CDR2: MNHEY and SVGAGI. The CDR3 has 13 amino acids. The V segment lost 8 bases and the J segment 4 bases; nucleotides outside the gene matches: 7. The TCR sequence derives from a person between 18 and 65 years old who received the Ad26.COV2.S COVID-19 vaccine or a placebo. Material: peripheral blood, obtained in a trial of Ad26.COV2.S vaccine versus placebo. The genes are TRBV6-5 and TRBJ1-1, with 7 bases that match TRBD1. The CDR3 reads CASFPRGVTEAFF. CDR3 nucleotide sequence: TGTGCCAGCTTCCCCAGGGGGGTCACTGAAGCTTTCTTT.